The source of this T cell receptor (beta chain) is a study of Tregs in tolerant kidney transplant recipients. This CDR3 is built from 17 residues. The germline gives CDR1 SNHLY, CDR2 FYNNEI. Unmatched junction bases numbered 14, after V lost 8 bases and J lost 3 bases. Mixed chimerism was transient after nonmyeloablative marrow transplants from related graft donors. Unstimulated Tregs (CD4+CD25+CD127-) and CD4+CD25- non-Tregs were sorted from PBMCs. Findings and limits, study-wide: This study did not directly address biological reproducibility. Validation in larger populations is needed because few patients were studied. Changing PCR primers prevented nucleotide comparison between some patients' samples.

Some clones are missing from TCRdb's copy, which holds only in-frame ones; the method was immunoSEQ multiplex PCR. The sample consists of roughly 54,000 clones, roughly nine tenths of them appearing once. In the case of this clone: Its antigen is unidentified.

The source material was CD8+ T cells from blood (PBMCs), sampled 12 months after the transplant. J is TRBJ2-7 and V is TRBV2; TRBD1 aligns across 12 bases. This sequence originates from a human patient who received a combined kidney and bone marrow transplant. The graft donor may have contributed some T cells. As DNA, the CDR3 is TGTGCCAGCCCAAAGGGACAGGGGGCTCCTAGGGACTACGAGCAGTACTTC. Amino acids: CASPKGQGAPRDYEQYF.